This TCR beta chain was identified in a study of T-cell memory formation after mild COVID-19. Study context: Across donors, TCR clusters were largely donor specific. The study's findings and limits: Mainly CM and EM harbored the contracting CD4+ clones; mainly EMRA harbored the CD8+ ones. There was a balanced CD4/CD8 profile in clones contracting day 15 to 85, and later expanders leaned CD4+.

The germline V and J ends were trimmed by 6 bases and 7 bases, with 12 bases remaining between them. The CDR3 covers 12 residues. On this clonotype itself: The target antigen is unknown.

Constant-segment primers were used for 5'RACE, and the resulting TCR alpha and TCR beta cDNA libraries carried sample barcodes and UMIs. TCRdb re-called the 5' RACE reads through MiXCR, storing one row per CDR3 protein. This table holds hundreds of thousands of distinct CDR3 sequences, about 20% found once. The source of this sequence is an adult woman who had mild COVID-19 (a few samples of this study predate the infection). Cell type and time point are not known. This chain connects TRBV12-3 or TRBV12-4 to TRBJ1-2, with unresolved D. Specimen: PBMCs or a T cell subset sorted from them (not recorded which). The CDR3 DNA is TGTGCCAGCAGCCTAACGGGAGCTGGCTACACCTTC. Amino acid sequence: CASSLTGAGYTF.